The clone carrying this TCR beta chain has a handful of counts. Its target is unknown. Germline V gene lookup returns CDR1 LGHNA and CDR2 YNFKEQ. Trimming cost V 4 bases and J 4 bases; bases outside gene matches: 5. CDR3 length: 16 amino acids. The data derive from a study of T cells in Graves' hyperthyroidism and ophthalmopathy. Study results and limitations: The model identified upcoming ophthalmopathy a median roughly 6 months ahead of onset.

TCR beta CDR3 sequences were amplified from RNA transcripts. A set of HTBI primers served as the primers for a first-round RT-PCR of the TCR CDR3. TCRdb processed the multiplex PCR reads anew with MiXCR; each CDR3 protein has one entry. This sample yields 250,000 to 350,000 distinct CDR3 sequences, of which over 15% are seen a single time; about 50% belongs to the top ten. Sequencing was carried out using blood. The receptor was isolated from a woman aged 60 to 75 with Graves' ophthalmopathy. The chain combines TRBV4-2 with TRBJ2-7, with TRBD2 matching over 15 bases. This CDR3 reads CASSPGLAGGGYEQYF. In DNA form, the CDR3 reads TGTGCCAGCAGCCCCGGACTAGCGGGAGGGGGGTACGAGCAGTACTTC.